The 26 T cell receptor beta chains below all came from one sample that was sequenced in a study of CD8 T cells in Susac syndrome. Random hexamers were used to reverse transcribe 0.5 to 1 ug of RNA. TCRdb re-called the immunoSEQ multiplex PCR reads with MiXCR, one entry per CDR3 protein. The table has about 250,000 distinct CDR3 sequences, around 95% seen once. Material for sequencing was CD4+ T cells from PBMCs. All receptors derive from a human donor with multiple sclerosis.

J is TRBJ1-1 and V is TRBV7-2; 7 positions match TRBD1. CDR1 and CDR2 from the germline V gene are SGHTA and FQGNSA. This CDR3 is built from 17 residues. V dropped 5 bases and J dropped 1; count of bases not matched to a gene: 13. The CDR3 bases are TGTGCCAGCAGCCCAATAATACGACAGGGTGCGAACACTGAAGCTTTCTTT. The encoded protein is CASSPIIRQGANTEAFF.

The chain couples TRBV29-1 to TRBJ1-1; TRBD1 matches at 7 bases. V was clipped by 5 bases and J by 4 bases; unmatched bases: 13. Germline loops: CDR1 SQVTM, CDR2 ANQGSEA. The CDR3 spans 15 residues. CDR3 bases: TGCAGCGTTTTCCGCAGACAGGGAGGTGGCACTGAAGCTTTCTTT. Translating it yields CSVFRRQGGGTEAFF. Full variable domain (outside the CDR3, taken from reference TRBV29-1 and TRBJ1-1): SAVISQKPSRDICQRGTSLTIQCQVDSQVTMMFWYRQQPGQSLTLIATANQGSEATYESGFVIDKFPISRPNLTFSTLTVSNMSPEDSSIYLCSVFRRQGGGTEAFFGQGTRLTVV.

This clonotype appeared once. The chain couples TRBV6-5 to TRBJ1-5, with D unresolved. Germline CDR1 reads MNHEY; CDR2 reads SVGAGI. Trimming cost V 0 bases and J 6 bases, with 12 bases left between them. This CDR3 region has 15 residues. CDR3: CASSYSGSSGQPQHF. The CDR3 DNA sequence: TGTGCCAGCAGTTACTCAGGGTCCTCAGGTCAGCCCCAGCATTTT.

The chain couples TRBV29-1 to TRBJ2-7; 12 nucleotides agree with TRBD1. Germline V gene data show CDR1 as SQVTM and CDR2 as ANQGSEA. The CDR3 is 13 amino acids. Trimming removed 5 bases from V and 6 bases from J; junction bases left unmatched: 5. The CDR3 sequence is CSVTGTGGAEQYF. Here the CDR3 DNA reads TGCAGCGTTACCGGGACAGGGGGCGCCGAGCAGTACTTC.

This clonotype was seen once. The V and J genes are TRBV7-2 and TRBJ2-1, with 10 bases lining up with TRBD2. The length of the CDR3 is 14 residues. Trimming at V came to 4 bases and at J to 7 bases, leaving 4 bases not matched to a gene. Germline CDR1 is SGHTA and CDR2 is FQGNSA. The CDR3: CASSWGLANNEQFF. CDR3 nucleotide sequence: TGTGCCAGCAGCTGGGGACTAGCGAATAATGAGCAGTTCTTC. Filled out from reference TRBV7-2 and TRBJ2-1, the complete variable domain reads GAGVSQSPSNKVTEKGKDVELRCDPISGHTALYWYRQSLGQGLEFLIYFQGNSAPDKSGLPSDRFSAERTGGSVSTLTIQRTQQEDSAVYLCASSWGLANNEQFFGPGTRLTVL.

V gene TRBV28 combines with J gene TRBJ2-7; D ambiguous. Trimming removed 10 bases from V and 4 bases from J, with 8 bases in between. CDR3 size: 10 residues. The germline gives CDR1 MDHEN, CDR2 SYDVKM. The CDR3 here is CATWNYEQYF. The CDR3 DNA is TGTGCCACCTGGAATTACGAGCAGTACTTC.

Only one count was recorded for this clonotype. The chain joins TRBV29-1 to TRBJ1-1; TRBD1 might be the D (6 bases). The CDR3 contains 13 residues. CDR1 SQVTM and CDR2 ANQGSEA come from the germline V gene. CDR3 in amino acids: CIPGDGRPYEAFF. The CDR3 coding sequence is TGCATTCCAGGGGACGGAAGACCCTATGAAGCTTTCTTT.

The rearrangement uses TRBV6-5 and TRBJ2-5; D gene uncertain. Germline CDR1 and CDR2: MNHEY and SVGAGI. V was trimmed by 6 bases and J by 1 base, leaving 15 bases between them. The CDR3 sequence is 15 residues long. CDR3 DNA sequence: TGTGCCAGCAGGACCCTCTGGGCGGCCCAAGAGACCCAGTACTTC. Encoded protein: CASRTLWAAQETQYF.

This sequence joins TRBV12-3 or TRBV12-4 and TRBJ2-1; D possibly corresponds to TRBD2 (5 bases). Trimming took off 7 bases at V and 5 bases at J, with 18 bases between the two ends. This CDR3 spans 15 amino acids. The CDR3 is CASKHPGGSHNEQFF. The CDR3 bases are TGTGCCAGCAAGCACCCCGGAGGTAGCCACAATGAGCAGTTCTTC.

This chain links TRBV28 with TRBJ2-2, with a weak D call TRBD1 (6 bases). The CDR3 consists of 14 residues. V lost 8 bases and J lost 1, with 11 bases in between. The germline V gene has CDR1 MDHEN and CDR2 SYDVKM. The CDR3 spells CASRGHQNTGELFF. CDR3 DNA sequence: TGTGCCAGCCGGGGACATCAGAACACCGGGGAGCTGTTTTTT.

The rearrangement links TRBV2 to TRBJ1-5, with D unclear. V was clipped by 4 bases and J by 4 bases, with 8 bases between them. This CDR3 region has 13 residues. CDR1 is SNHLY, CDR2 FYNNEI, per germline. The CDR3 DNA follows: TGTGCCAGCAGTGCCAGGTTGAATCAGCCCCAGCATTTT. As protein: CASSARLNQPQHF.

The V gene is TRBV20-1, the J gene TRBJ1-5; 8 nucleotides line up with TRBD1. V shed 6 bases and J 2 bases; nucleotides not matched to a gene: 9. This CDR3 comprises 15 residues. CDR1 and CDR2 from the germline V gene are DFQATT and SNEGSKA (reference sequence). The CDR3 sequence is CSARTGNRGNQPQHF. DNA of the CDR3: TGCAGTGCCCGGACAGGGAATAGGGGCAATCAGCCCCAGCATTTT.

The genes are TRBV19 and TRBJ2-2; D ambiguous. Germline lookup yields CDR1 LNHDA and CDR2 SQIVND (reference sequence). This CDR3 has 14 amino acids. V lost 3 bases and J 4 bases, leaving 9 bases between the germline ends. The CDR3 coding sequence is TGTGCCAGTAGTATCCCGGCCCTCACCGGGGAGCTGTTTTTT. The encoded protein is CASSIPALTGELFF.

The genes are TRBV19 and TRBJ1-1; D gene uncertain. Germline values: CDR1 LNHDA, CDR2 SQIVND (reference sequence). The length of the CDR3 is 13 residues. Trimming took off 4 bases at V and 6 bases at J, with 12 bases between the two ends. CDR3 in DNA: TGTGCCAGTAGTACCACGGTAAACGCTGAAGCTTTCTTT. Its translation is CASSTTVNAEAFF.

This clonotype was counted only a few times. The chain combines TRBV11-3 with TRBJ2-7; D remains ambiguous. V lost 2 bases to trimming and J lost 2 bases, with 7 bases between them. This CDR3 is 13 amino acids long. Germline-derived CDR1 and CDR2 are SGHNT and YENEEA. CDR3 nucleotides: TGTGCCAGCAGCTTAACCGCGGCCTACGAGCAGTACGTC. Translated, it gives CASSLTAAYEQYV.

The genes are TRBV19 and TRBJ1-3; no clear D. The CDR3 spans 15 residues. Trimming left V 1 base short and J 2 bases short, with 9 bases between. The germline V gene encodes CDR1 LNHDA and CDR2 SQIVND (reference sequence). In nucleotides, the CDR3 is TGTGCCAGTAGTATAGCGCGCCTTCCTGGAAACACCATATATTTT. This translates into CASSIARLPGNTIYF.

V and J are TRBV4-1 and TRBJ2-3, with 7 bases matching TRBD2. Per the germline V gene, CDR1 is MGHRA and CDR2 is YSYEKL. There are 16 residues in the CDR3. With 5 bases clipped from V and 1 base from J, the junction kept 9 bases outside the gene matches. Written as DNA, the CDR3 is TGCGCCAGCAGCGCTCTTGGCGGGAGTGGCACAGATACGCAGTATTTT. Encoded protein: CASSALGGSGTDTQYF.

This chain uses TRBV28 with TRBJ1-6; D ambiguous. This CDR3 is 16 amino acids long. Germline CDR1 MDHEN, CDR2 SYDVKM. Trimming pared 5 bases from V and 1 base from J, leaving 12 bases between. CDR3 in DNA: TGTGCCAGCAGTATTGGAGGGCGATCCTATAATTCACCCCTCCACTTT. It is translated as CASSIGGRSYNSPLHF.

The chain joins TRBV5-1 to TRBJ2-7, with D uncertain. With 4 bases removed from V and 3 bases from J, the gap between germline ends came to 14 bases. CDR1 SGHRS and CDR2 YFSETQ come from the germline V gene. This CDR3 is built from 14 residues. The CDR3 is CASSPGQTIYEQYF. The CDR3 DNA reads TGCGCCAGCAGCCCTGGCCAAACCATCTACGAGCAGTACTTC.

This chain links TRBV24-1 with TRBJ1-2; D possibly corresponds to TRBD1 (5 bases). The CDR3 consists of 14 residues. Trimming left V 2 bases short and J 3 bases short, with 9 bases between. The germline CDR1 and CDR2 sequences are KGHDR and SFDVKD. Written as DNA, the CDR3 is TGTGCCACCAGTGATTCTTGGGGGGACTATGGCTACACCTTC. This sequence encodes CATSDSWGDYGYTF.

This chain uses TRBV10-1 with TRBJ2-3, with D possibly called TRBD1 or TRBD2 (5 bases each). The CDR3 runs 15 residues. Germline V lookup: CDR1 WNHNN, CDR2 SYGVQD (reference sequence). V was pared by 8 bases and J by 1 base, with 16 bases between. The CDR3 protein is CASCRDLRCTDTQYF. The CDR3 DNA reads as TGCGCCAGCTGCCGGGACCTACGATGCACAGATACGCAGTATTTT.

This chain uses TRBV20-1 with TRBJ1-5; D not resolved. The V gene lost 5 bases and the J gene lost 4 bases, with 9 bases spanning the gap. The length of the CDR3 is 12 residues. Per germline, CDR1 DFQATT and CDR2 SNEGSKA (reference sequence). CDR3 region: CSAGRRNQPQHF. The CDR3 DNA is TGCAGTGCTGGGCGGCGAAATCAGCCCCAGCATTTT.

CDR3 coding DNA: TGTGCCACCAGTCCTCGGAGGACTTACAGCTCCTACAATGAGCAGTTCTTC. Its protein is CATSPRRTYSSYNEQFF. The chain uses TRBV24-1 and TRBJ2-1; tentative D call: TRBD2 (5 bases). Germline CDR1 is KGHDR and CDR2 is SFDVKD. The V and J ends lost 6 bases and 0 bases respectively, with 17 bases between them. The CDR3 has 17 residues.

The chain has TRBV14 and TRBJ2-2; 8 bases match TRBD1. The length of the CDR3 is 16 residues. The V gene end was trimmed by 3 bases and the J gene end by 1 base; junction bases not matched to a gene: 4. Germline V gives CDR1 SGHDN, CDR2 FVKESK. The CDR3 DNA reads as TGTGCCAGCAGCCATGTCGGACAGGGGAACACCGGGGAGCTGTTTTTT. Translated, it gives CASSHVGQGNTGELFF.

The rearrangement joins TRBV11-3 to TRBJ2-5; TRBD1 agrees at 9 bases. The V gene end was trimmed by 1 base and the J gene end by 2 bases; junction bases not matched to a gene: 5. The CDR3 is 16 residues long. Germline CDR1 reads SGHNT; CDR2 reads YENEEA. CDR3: CASSLGGQGIQETQYF. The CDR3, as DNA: TGTGCCAGCAGCTTAGGGGGACAGGGAATACAAGAGACCCAGTACTTC. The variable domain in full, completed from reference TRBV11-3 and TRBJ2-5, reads EAGVVQSPRYKIIEKKQPVAFWCNPISGHNTLYWYLQNLGQGPELLIRYENEEAVDDSQLPKDRFSAERLKGVDSTLKIQPAELGDSAVYLCASSLGGQGIQETQYFGPGTRLLVL.

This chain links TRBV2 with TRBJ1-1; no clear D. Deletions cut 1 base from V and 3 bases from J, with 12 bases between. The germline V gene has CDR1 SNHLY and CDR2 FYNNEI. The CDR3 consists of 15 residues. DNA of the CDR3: TGTGCCAGCAGTGAAGAGGCGCGGACGTACACTGAAGCTTTCTTT. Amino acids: CASSEEARTYTEAFF. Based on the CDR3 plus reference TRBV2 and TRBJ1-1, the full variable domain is EPEVTQTPSHQVTQMGQEVILRCVPISNHLYFYWYRQILGQKVEFLVSFYNNEISEKSEIFDDQFSVERPDGSNFTLKIRSTKLEDSAMYFCASSEEARTYTEAFFGQGTRLTVV.